The T cell receptor (beta chain) described here comes from a study of blood T cell repertoires in COVID-19. Across the whole study: From the United States, Italy and Spain came samples of acute and convalescent COVID-19.

As processed by the authors: Nucleated cell counts were estimated from reference gene primer amplification. Method: immunoSEQ multiplex PCR; TCRdb's copy keeps in-frame clones and lacks some. The D gene and trimming were derived from the DNA, and the V and J assignments and clone size from that table. The data hold 150,000 to 250,000 clones, with roughly 90% observed a single time. Those who participated ranged in age from about 18 to 95 years and resided in around 22 US areas. Symptom resolution, clearance, or two negative PCRs marked the recovered donors of Cohort 3. Trimming took 3 bases from V and 7 from J; bases not matched to a gene: 7. The CDR3 is 15 amino acids. Germline assignment: CDR1 KGHDR and CDR2 SFDVKD.

V usage is TRBV24-1 and J usage is TRBJ2-2; 7 bases line up with TRBD1. Sequencing input: PBMCs or T cells enriched from blood (not recorded which). The TCR was taken from a woman aged 25 to 45 who had recovered from COVID-19. For the CDR3, the DNA is TGTGCCACCAGTGATGCGACAGGGCGAGGCGGGGAGCTGTTTTTT. This translates into CATSDATGRGGELFF.